This T cell receptor beta chain is drawn from a study of blood T cell repertoires in COVID-19. Study details: The United States, Italy and Spain were the sources of the acute and convalescent COVID-19 samples. PBMCs, B-cell-depleted T cells, or T cells were the source of the cDNA or gDNA that made up the material.

V lost 4 bases and J lost 1; bases outside the gene matches: 2. CDR3 length equals 15 residues. Germline CDR1 SEHNR, CDR2 FQNEAQ (reference sequence). As originally analysed: For nucleated cells, counts were estimated from reference gene primer amplification. Some clones are missing from TCRdb's copy, which holds only in-frame ones; the method was immunoSEQ multiplex PCR. The V and J calls and clone size are taken from that table; D and trimming were inferred from the DNA. The sample contains 110,000 or so clones, more than 65% of which appear only once. This TCR came from a man aged 50-60 years with acute or convalescent COVID-19. The gene calls are TRBV7-9 and TRBJ1-4; TRBD1 matches 8 bases. Sequencing was carried out using peripheral blood. CDR3 region: CASSSGQGTNEKLFF. The CDR3 DNA reads as TGTGCCAGCAGCTCTGGACAGGGAACTAATGAAAAACTGTTTTTT.